One sample yielded the 14 T cell receptor beta chains listed below, sequenced in a study of T cell responses to AZD1222 COVID-19 vaccine. Measured with immunoSEQ multiplex PCR; TCRdb has only the in-frame clones, and not every one. The repertoire consists of about 170,000 clones, with about nine tenths occurring once and the leading ten covering over 1.5%. This specimen was peripheral blood, taken on day 0 of AZD1222 vaccination. The receptors here all came from an adult in good health.

The chain recombines TRBV6-5 with TRBJ1-2; 7 bases agree with TRBD1. Germline lookup yields CDR1 MNHEY and CDR2 SVGAGI. The CDR3 runs to 13 residues. Trimming removed 5 bases from V and 4 bases from J; junction bases left unmatched: 4. CDR3 nucleotide sequence: TGTGCCAGCAGTCCGGACAGGACCTATGGCTACACCTTC. Translated: CASSPDRTYGYTF.

The V and J genes are TRBV7-3 and TRBJ1-2; D remains ambiguous. V lost 5 bases to trimming and J lost 2 bases, with 9 bases between them. CDR3 length: 13 residues. Germline CDR1 is SGHTA and CDR2 is FQGTGA. CDR3 residues: CASSPGPNYGYTF. CDR3 DNA: TGTGCCAGCAGCCCGGGCCCCAACTATGGCTACACCTTC.

CDR3 residues: CASSLGGGATDTQYF. The CDR3 DNA follows: TGTGCCAGCAGCTTAGGAGGGGGGGCCACAGATACGCAGTATTTT. The chain joins TRBV7-3 to TRBJ2-3; TRBD2 is a possible D gene (7 bases). Germline V gene sequence: CDR1 SGHTA, CDR2 FQGTGA. The CDR3 extends over 15 amino acids. Trimming shortened V by 2 bases and J by 2 bases, and 11 bases separated the two germline ends.

Here the CDR3 DNA reads TGTGCCAGCAGCCCCGGACCGACCCAGTACTTC. Translation: CASSPGPTQYF. The rearrangement uses TRBV11-2 and TRBJ2-5; D uncertain. Trimming took off 5 bases at V and 7 bases at J, with 8 bases between the two ends. The germline V gene has CDR1 SGHAT and CDR2 FQNNGV. The CDR3 is 11 amino acids.

This clone was picked up one time. V is TRBV2 and J is TRBJ1-2, with D unclear. The germline CDR1 and CDR2 sequences are SNHLY and FYNNEI. The germline V and J ends were trimmed by 3 bases and 4 bases, with 6 bases remaining between them. The CDR3 consists of 12 residues. CDR3 in amino acids: CASSEQTYGYTF. Written as DNA, the CDR3 is TGTGCCAGCAGTGAGCAAACCTATGGCTACACCTTC.

The chain recombines TRBV5-1 with TRBJ1-4; perhaps TRBD1 as D (5 bases). Germline V gene sequence: CDR1 SGHRS, CDR2 YFSETQ. Trimming took 2 bases from V and 7 from J, leaving 9 bases between them. The length of the CDR3 is 13 residues. This CDR3 reads CASSFSGGEKLFF. DNA of the CDR3: TGCGCCAGCAGCTTCAGCGGGGGTGAAAAACTGTTTTTT.

The gene calls are TRBV18 and TRBJ1-5, with D possibly matching TRBD1 (5 bases). From germline, CDR1 is KGHSH and CDR2 LQKENI. Trimming stripped 6 bases from V and 1 base from J, with 13 bases between. This CDR3 has 15 amino acids. The CDR3 protein is CASSQQGTSNQPQHF. In nucleotides, the CDR3 is TGTGCCAGCTCCCAGCAGGGTACGAGCAATCAGCCCCAGCATTTT.

This chain links TRBV6-6 with TRBJ1-5, with 8 bases aligning to TRBD1. This CDR3 has 15 amino acids. After removal of 6 bases from V and 5 bases from J, the junction contained 9 bases not matched to a gene. Germline CDR1 reads MNHNY; CDR2 reads SVGAGI (reference sequence). CDR3 protein: CASSDGQGLDQPQHF. CDR3 sequence (DNA): TGTGCCAGCAGCGACGGACAGGGTCTCGATCAGCCCCAGCATTTT.

The CDR3 protein is CASSTGLFADTQYF. Written as DNA, the CDR3 is TGTGCCAGCAGCACAGGCTTGTTTGCAGATACGCAGTATTTT. V is TRBV9 and J is TRBJ2-3, with a tentative D call TRBD1 (5 bases). The germline V gene encodes CDR1 SGDLS and CDR2 YYNGEE. The length of the CDR3 is 14 residues. Trimming removed 4 bases from V and 4 bases from J, with 13 bases in between.

The genes are TRBV25-1 and TRBJ2-2; D is uncertain. The V gene lost 0 bases and the J gene lost 7 bases, with 0 bases spanning the gap. The CDR3 extends over 11 amino acids. The germline V gene encodes CDR1 MGHDK and CDR2 SYGVNS. As DNA, the CDR3 is TGTGCCAGCAGTGAATACGGGGAGCTGTTTTTT. Translation gives CASSEYGELFF.

The chain links TRBV7-6 to TRBJ2-7; D may be TRBD2 (6 bases). V was trimmed by 1 base and J by 5 bases, leaving 18 bases between them. The CDR3 sequence is 16 residues long. The V gene's germline CDR1 is SGHVS and CDR2 FNYEAQ. CDR3 sequence: CASSLEGGVTAHEQYF. The CDR3 region has the DNA TGTGCCAGCAGCTTAGAAGGCGGGGTGACGGCCCACGAGCAGTACTTC. The entire variable domain, with the rest obtained from reference TRBV7-6 and TRBJ2-7, is as follows: GAGVSQSPRYKVTKRGQDVALRCDPISGHVSLYWYRQALGQGPEFLTYFNYEAQQDKSGLPNDRFSAERPEGSISTLTIQRTEQRDSAMYRCASSLEGGVTAHEQYFGPGTRLTVT.

This chain links TRBV7-3 with TRBJ2-1; D perhaps matches TRBD1 (7 bases). This CDR3 spans 12 amino acids. Trimming cost V 4 bases and J 7 bases, with 8 bases left between them. Germline V lookup: CDR1 SGHTA, CDR2 FQGTGA. The CDR3 region is CASSSGGNEQFF. The CDR3, as DNA: TGTGCCAGCAGCTCAGGGGGGAATGAGCAGTTCTTC.

CDR3: CASSLKVGSSYEQYF. In nucleotides, the CDR3 is TGTGCCAGCAGTTTAAAGGTTGGGAGCTCCTACGAGCAGTACTTC. The chain combines TRBV27 with TRBJ2-7, with a possible D match to TRBD2 (5 bases). Per germline, CDR1 MNHEY and CDR2 SMNVEV (reference sequence). This CDR3 has 15 amino acids. Trimming removed 2 bases from V and 0 bases from J, with 11 bases in between.

This chain connects TRBV18 to TRBJ2-3; D may be TRBD2 (7 bases). Trimming removed 0 bases from V and 8 bases from J, with 21 bases in between. The CDR3 totals 17 residues. Germline assignment: CDR1 KGHSH and CDR2 LQKENI. CDR3 protein: CASSPPTYGGHSGTQYF. As DNA, the CDR3 is TGTGCCAGCTCACCACCGACGTACGGGGGGCATTCAGGTACGCAGTATTTT.